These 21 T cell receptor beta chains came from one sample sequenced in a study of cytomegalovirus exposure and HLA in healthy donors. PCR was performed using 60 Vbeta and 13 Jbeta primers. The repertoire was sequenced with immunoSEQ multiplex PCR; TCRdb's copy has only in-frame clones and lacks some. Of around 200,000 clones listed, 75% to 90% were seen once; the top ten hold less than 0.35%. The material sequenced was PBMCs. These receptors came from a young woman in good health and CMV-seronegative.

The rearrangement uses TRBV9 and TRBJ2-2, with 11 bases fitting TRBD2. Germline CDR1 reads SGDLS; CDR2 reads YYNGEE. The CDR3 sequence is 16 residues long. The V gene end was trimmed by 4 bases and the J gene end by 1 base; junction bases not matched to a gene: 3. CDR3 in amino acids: CASSQLAGVNTGELFF. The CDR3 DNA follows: TGTGCCAGCAGCCAACTAGCGGGGGTGAACACCGGGGAGCTGTTTTTT.

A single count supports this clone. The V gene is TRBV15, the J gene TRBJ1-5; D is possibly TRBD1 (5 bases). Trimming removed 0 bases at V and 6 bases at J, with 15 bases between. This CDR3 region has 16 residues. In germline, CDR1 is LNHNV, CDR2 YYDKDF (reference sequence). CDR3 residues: CATSRDRAREGQPQHF. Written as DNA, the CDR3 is TGTGCCACCAGCAGAGACCGGGCCAGGGAGGGTCAGCCCCAGCATTTT.

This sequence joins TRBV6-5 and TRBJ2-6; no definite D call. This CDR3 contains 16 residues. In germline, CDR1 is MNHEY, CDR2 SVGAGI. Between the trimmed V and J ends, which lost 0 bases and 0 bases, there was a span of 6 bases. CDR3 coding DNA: TGTGCCAGCAGTTACTCGCGTAGCTCTGGGGCCAACGTCCTGACTTTC. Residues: CASSYSRSSGANVLTF.

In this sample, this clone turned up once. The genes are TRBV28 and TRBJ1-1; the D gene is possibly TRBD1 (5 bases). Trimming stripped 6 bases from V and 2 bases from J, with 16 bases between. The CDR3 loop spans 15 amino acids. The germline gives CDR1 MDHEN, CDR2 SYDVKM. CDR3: CASSPRGGGNTEAFF. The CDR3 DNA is TGTGCCAGCAGCCCCCGCGGGGGGGGAAACACTGAAGCTTTCTTT.

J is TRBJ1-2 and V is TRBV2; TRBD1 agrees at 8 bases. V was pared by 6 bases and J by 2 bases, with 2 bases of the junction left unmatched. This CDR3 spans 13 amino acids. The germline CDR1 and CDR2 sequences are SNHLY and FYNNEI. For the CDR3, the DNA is TGTGCCAGCAGGTCAGGGGGCAACTATGGCTACACCTTC. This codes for CASRSGGNYGYTF.

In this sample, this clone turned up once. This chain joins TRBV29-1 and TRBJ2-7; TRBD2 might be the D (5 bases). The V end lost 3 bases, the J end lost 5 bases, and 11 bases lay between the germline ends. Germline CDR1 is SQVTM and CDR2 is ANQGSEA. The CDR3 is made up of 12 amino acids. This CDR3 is CSVDLPGDEQYF. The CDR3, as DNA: TGCAGCGTTGACCTACCCGGGGACGAGCAGTACTTC.

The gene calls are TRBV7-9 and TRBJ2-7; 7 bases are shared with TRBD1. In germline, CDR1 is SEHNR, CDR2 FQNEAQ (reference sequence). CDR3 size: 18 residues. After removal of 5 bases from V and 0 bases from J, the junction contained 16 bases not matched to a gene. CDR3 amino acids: CASSTGQKAGYFSYEQYF. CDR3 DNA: TGTGCCAGCAGCACGGGACAGAAGGCGGGCTACTTCTCCTACGAGCAGTACTTC.

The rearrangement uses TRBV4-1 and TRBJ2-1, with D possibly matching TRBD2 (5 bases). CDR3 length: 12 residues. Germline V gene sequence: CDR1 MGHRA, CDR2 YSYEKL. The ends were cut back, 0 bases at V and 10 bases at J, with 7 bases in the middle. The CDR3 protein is CASSQDSGEQFF. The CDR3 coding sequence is TGCGCCAGCAGCCAAGATTCGGGAGAGCAGTTCTTC.

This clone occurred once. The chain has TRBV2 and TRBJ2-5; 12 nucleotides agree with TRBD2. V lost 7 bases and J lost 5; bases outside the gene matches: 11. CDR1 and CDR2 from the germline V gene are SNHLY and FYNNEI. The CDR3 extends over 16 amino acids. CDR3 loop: CASNRASGGAGETQYF. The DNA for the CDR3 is TGTGCCAGCAATAGGGCTAGCGGGGGGGCCGGGGAGACCCAGTACTTC.

The CDR3 nucleotides read TGTGCCAGCAGTGACAGGGTGGGCTACACCTTC. Residues: CASSDRVGYTF. V gene TRBV6-1 combines with J gene TRBJ1-2; a weak D match, TRBD1 (5 bases). The CDR3 totals 11 residues. V dropped 3 bases and J dropped 8 bases, with 7 bases sitting between them. The germline V gene has CDR1 MNHNS and CDR2 SASEGT.

CDR3 DNA: TGTGCCAGCAGCGCGGGGATTAGGGAGACCCAGTACTTC. It translates to CASSAGIRETQYF. V is TRBV9 and J is TRBJ2-5, with a possible D match to TRBD2 (5 bases). This CDR3 has 13 residues. V lost 3 bases to trimming and J lost 5 bases, with 11 bases between them. Germline CDR1 reads SGDLS; CDR2 reads YYNGEE.

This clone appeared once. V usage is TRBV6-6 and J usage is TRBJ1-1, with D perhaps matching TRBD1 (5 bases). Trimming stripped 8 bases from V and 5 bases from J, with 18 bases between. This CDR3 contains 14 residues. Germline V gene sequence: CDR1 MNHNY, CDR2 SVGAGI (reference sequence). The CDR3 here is CASAGRGEATEAFF. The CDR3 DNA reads TGTGCCAGCGCCGGACGGGGGGAGGCGACTGAAGCTTTCTTT.

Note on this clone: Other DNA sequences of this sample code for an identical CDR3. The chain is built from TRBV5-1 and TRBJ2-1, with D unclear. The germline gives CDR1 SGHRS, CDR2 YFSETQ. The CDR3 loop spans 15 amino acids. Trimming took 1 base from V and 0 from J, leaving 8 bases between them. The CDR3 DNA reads TGCGCCAGCAGCTTGTTGTCCGGCTCCTACAATGAGCAGTTCTTC. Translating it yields CASSLLSGSYNEQFF.

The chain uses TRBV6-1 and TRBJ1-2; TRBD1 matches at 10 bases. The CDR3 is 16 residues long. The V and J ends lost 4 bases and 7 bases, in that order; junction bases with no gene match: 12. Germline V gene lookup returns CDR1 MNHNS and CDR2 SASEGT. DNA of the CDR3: TGTGCCAGCAGTGCCCCCGCGGGACAGGGGCGAATTGGCTACACCTTC. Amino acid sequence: CASSAPAGQGRIGYTF.

The CDR3 here is CSAGVQGIAGELFF. In nucleotides, the CDR3 is TGCAGCGCGGGGGTACAGGGGATAGCCGGGGAGCTGTTTTTT. V usage is TRBV29-1 and J usage is TRBJ2-2; possibly TRBD1 for D (7 bases). The length of the CDR3 is 14 residues. V shed 7 bases and J shed 6 bases, with 18 bases lying between them. The germline CDR1 and CDR2 sequences are SQVTM and ANQGSEA.

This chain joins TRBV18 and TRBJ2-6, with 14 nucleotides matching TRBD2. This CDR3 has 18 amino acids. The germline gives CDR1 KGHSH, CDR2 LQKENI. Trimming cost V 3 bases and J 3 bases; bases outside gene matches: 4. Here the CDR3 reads CASSPGLAGVSGANVLTF. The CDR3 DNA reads TGTGCCAGCTCACCGGGACTAGCGGGAGTAAGTGGGGCCAACGTCCTGACTTTC.

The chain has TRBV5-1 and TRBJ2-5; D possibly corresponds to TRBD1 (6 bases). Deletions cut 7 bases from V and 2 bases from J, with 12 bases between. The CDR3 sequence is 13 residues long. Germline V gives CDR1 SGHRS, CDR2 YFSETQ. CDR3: CASRPGVQETQYF. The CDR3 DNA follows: TGCGCCAGCCGTCCAGGGGTTCAAGAGACCCAGTACTTC.

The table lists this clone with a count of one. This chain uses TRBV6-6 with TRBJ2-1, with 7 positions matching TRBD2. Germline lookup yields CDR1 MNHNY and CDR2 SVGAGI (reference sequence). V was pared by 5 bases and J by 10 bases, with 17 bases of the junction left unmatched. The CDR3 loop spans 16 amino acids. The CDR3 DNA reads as TGTGCCAGCAGTCGCTTAGCGGGTGGGCCAGGCAAGGAGCAGTTCTTC. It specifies CASSRLAGGPGKEQFF.

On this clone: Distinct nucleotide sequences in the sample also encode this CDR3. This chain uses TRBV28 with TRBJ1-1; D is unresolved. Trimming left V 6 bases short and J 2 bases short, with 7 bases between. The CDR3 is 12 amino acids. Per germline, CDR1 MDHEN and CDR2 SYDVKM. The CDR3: CASSPINTEAFF. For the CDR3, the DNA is TGTGCCAGCAGCCCTATCAACACTGAAGCTTTCTTT.

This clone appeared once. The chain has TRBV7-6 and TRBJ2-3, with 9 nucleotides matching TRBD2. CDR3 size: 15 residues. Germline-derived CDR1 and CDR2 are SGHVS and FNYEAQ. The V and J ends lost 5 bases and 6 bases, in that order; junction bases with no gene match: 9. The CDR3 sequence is CASSAPAGGTDTQYF. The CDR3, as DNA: TGTGCCAGCAGCGCCCCAGCGGGAGGTACCGATACGCAGTATTTT.

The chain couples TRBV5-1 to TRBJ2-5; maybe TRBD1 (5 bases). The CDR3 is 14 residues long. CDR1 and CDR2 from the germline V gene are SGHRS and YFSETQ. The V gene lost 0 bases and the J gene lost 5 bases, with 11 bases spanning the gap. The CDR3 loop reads CASSLAGASETQYF. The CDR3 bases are TGCGCCAGCAGCTTGGCTGGGGCGAGTGAGACCCAGTACTTC. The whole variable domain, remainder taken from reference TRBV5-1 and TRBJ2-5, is KAGVTQTPRYLIKTRGQQVTLSCSPISGHRSVSWYQQTPGQGLQFLFEYFSETQRNKGNFPGRFSGRQFSNSRSEMNVSTLELGDSALYLCASSLAGASETQYFGPGTRLLVL.